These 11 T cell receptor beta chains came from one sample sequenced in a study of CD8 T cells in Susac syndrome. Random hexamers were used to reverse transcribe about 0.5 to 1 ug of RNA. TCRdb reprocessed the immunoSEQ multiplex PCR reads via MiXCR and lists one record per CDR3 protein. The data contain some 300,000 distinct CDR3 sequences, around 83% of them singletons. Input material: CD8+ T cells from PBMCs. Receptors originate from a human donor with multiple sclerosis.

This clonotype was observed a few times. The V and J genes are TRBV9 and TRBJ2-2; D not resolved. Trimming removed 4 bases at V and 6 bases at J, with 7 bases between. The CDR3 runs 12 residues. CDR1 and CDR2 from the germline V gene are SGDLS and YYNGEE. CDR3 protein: CASSSPPGELFF. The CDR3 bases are TGTGCCAGCAGCTCACCCCCCGGGGAGCTGTTTTTT.

The CDR3 bases are TGTGCCAGCAGGCAAGCGGAGGAGCAGTTCTTC. It yields the protein CASRQAEEQFF. The chain carries TRBV12-3 or TRBV12-4 and TRBJ2-1, with D perhaps matching TRBD2 (5 bases). Trimming took 6 bases from V and 10 from J, leaving 10 bases between them. There are 11 residues in the CDR3.

This chain's CDR3 is CASSGLAGVNSNEQFF. The CDR3 DNA follows: TGTGCCAGCAGCGGACTAGCGGGAGTCAATAGTAATGAGCAGTTCTTC. The rearrangement links TRBV9 to TRBJ2-1; TRBD2 matches 12 bases. The CDR3 loop spans 16 amino acids. Germline trimming cut 3 bases from V and 7 bases from J; bases unmatched to any gene: 8. In germline, CDR1 is SGDLS, CDR2 YYNGEE.

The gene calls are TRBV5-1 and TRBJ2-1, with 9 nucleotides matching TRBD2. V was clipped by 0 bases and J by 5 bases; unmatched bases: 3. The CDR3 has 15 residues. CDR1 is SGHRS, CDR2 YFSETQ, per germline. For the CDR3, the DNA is TGCGCCAGCAGCTTGGGACTAGCGGAAAACAATGAGCAGTTCTTC. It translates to CASSLGLAENNEQFF.

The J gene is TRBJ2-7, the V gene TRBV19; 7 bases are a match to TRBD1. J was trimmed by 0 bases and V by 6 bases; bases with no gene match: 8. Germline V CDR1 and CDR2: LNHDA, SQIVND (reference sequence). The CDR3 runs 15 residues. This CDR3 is CASSAGTAFSYEQYF. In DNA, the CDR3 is TGTGCCAGTAGCGCCGGGACAGCCTTCTCCTACGAGCAGTACTTC.

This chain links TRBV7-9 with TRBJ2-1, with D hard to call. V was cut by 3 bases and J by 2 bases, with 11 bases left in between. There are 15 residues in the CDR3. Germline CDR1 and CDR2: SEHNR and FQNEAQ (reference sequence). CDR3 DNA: TGTGCCAGCAGCTTTGCGCGGTCGGCCTACAATGAGCAGTTCTTC. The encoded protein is CASSFARSAYNEQFF. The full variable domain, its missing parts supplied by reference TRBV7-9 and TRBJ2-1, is DTGVSQNPRHKITKRGQNVTFRCDPISEHNRLYWYRQTLGQGPEFLTYFQNEAQLEKSRLLSDRFSAERPKGSFSTLEIQRTEQGDSAMYLCASSFARSAYNEQFFGPGTRLTVL.

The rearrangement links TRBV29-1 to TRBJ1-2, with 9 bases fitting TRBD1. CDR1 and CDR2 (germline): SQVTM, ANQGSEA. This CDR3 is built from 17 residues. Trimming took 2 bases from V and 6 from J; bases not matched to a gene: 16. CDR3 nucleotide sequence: TGCAGCGTTGAACCCGTGGGGGGACAGGGCATCCCCCATGGCTACACCTTC. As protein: CSVEPVGGQGIPHGYTF. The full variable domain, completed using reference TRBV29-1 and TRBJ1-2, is SAVISQKPSRDICQRGTSLTIQCQVDSQVTMMFWYRQQPGQSLTLIATANQGSEATYESGFVIDKFPISRPNLTFSTLTVSNMSPEDSSIYLCSVEPVGGQGIPHGYTFGSGTRLTVV.

CDR3 in amino acids: CASSEAYDTTSTGELFF. CDR3 in DNA: TGTGCCAGCAGTGAAGCGTACGACACAACCTCCACCGGGGAGCTGTTTTTT. The chain couples TRBV2 to TRBJ2-2, with no clear D. The CDR3 runs to 17 residues. V lost 0 bases to trimming and J lost 4 bases, with 15 bases between them. Germline CDR1 SNHLY, CDR2 FYNNEI.

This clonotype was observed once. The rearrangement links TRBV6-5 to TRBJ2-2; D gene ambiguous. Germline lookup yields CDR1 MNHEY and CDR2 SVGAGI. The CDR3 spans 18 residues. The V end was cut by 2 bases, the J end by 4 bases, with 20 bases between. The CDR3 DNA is TGTGCCAGCAGTTACCTAACGGCGGAGCTGTGGACCACCGGGGAGCTGTTTTTT. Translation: CASSYLTAELWTTGELFF.

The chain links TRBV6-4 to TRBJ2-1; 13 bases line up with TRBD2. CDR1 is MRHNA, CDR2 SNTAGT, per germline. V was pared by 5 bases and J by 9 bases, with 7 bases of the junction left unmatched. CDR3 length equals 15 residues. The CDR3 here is CASSPTSGRRSEQFF. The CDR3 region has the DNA TGTGCCAGCAGTCCGACTAGCGGGAGGAGAAGTGAGCAGTTCTTC.

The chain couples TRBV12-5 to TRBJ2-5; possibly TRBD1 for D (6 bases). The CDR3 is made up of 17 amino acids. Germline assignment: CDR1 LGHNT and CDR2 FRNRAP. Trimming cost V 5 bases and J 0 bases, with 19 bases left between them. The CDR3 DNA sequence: TGTGCTAGTGGTGGACTTGGGACACCAGCCCACCAAGAGACCCAGTACTTC. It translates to CASGGLGTPAHQETQYF.